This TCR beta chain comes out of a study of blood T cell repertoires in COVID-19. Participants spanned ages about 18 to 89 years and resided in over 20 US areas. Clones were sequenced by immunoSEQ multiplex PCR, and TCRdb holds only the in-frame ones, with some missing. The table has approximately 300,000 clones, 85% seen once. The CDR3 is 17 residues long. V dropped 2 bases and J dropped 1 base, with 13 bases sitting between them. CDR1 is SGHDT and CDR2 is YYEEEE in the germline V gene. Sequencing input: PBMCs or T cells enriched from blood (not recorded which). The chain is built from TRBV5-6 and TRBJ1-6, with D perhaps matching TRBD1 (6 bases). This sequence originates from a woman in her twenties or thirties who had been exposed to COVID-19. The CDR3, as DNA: TGTGCCAGCAGCTTCGATTCCCAGGGGTCCTATAATTCACCCCTCCACTTT. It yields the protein CASSFDSQGSYNSPLHF. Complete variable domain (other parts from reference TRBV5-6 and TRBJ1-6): DAGVTQSPTHLIKTRGQQVTLRCSPKSGHDTVSWYQQALGQGPQFIFQYYEEEERQRGNFPDRFSGHQFPNYSSELNVNALLLGDSALYLCASSFDSQGSYNSPLHFGNGTRLTVT.